The 25 T cell receptor beta chains reported below all come from one sample, sequenced in a study of blood T cell repertoires in COVID-19. Profiling relied on immunoSEQ multiplex PCR, and the TCRdb table lists in-frame clones only, not all of them. The sample has tens of thousands of clones, about 89% seen once. What was sequenced was peripheral blood. These receptors were collected from a human donor in a cohort sampled during active COVID-19.

The V call is TRBV6-9, the J call TRBJ1-5; weak D call: TRBD1 (5 bases). The CDR3 runs to 13 residues. With 4 bases removed from V and 5 bases from J, the gap between germline ends came to 9 bases. Germline V lookup: CDR1 MNHGY, CDR2 SVAAGI. CDR3 nucleotides: TGTGCCAGCAGTTCGACAGTTGATCAGCCCCAGCATTTT. It yields the protein CASSSTVDQPQHF.

The chain has TRBV28 and TRBJ2-1; 10 bases align to TRBD2. Germline V gives CDR1 MDHEN, CDR2 SYDVKM. Trimming cost V 4 bases and J 0 bases; bases outside gene matches: 6. The CDR3 loop spans 17 amino acids. The CDR3 loop is CASSSLAGGLSYNEQFF. The CDR3 coding sequence is TGTGCCAGCAGTTCCTTAGCGGGAGGTCTCTCCTACAATGAGCAGTTCTTC.

The chain combines TRBV6-5 with TRBJ2-1, with 7 bases matching TRBD1. The CDR3 is 12 amino acids. V gave up 6 bases and J gave up 12 bases; unmatched junction bases: 8. Germline lookup yields CDR1 MNHEY and CDR2 SVGAGI. The CDR3 DNA reads as TGTGCCAGCAGAGGGACAGTCGAAGGGCAGTTCTTC. Residues: CASRGTVEGQFF.

The chain is built from TRBV5-6 and TRBJ2-7; D possibly corresponds to TRBD1 (5 bases). Trimming stripped 0 bases from V and 4 bases from J, with 11 bases between. Looked up from germline, CDR1 is SGHDT and CDR2 is YYEEEE. This CDR3 has 14 residues. The CDR3 DNA follows: TGTGCCAGCAGCTTGGGGGGCCTCGGGTACGAGCAGTACTTC. Its protein product is CASSLGGLGYEQYF.

This clone was detected once. The V gene is TRBV7-9, the J gene TRBJ1-4; TRBD1 is a possible D gene (6 bases). Germline V gene data show CDR1 as SEHNR and CDR2 as FQNEAQ (reference sequence). Deletions cut 5 bases from V and 8 bases from J, with 18 bases between. The CDR3 has 15 residues. Here the CDR3 DNA reads TGTGCCAGCAGCGCCCAACAGGGCTTACGAGAAAAACTGTTTTTT. This gives the protein CASSAQQGLREKLFF.

The J gene is TRBJ2-7, the V gene TRBV3-1 (or the pseudogene TRBV3-2); D gene ambiguous. Between the trimmed V and J ends, which lost 5 bases and 6 bases, there was a span of 11 bases. Germline V gene lookup returns CDR1 LGHDT and CDR2 YNNKEL (reference sequence). The CDR3 runs to 12 residues. In DNA, the CDR3 is TGTGCCAGCAGCTTTCTACGGTCCGAGCAGTACTTC. It specifies CASSFLRSEQYF.

V is TRBV5-1 and J is TRBJ2-2, with 7 bases identical to TRBD2. In germline, CDR1 is SGHRS, CDR2 YFSETQ. J was trimmed by 2 bases and V by 5 bases; bases with no gene match: 9. The CDR3 length is 16 residues. Here the CDR3 DNA reads TGCGCCAGCAGGCCGAGGAGCGGGACTAACACCGGGGAGCTGTTTTTT. Its protein is CASRPRSGTNTGELFF. The full variable domain, with the rest looked up from reference TRBV5-1 and TRBJ2-2, is KAGVTQTPRYLIKTRGQQVTLSCSPISGHRSVSWYQQTPGQGLQFLFEYFSETQRNKGNFPGRFSGRQFSNSRSEMNVSTLELGDSALYLCASRPRSGTNTGELFFGEGSRLTVL.

The chain employs TRBV19 and TRBJ2-2, with TRBD1 as a possible D gene (5 bases). The V end was cut by 7 bases, the J end by 6 bases, with 12 bases between. Germline CDR1 reads LNHDA; CDR2 reads SQIVND (reference sequence). The CDR3 extends over 13 amino acids. CDR3 sequence (DNA): TGTGCCAGTACCCCAGGGTGGGCCGGGGAGCTGTTTTTT. Encoded protein: CASTPGWAGELFF.

This sequence joins TRBV7-9 and TRBJ1-2; 7 bases fit TRBD1. Germline V lookup: CDR1 SEHNR, CDR2 FQNEAQ (reference sequence). The trim removed 1 base at V and 3 bases at J, leaving 11 bases unmatched. The CDR3 spans 17 residues. CDR3 sequence reads: CASSLGGRGVVYYGYTF. The DNA for the CDR3 is TGTGCCAGCAGCTTAGGTGGCAGGGGGGTGGTGTACTATGGCTACACCTTC. The variable domain in full, with the rest retrieved from reference TRBV7-9 and TRBJ1-2, is DTGVSQNPRHKITKRGQNVTFRCDPISEHNRLYWYRQTLGQGPEFLTYFQNEAQLEKSRLLSDRFSAERPKGSFSTLEIQRTEQGDSAMYLCASSLGGRGVVYYGYTFGSGTRLTVV.

The V gene is TRBV19, the J gene TRBJ1-2, with D maybe TRBD1 (6 bases). V shed 3 bases and J shed 0 bases, with 14 bases lying between them. Germline V gene sequence: CDR1 LNHDA, CDR2 SQIVND (reference sequence). The CDR3 covers 16 residues. As DNA, the CDR3 is TGTGCCAGTAGTATGTCGCAGGGGATCGCTAACTATGGCTACACCTTC. Translated: CASSMSQGIANYGYTF.

The gene calls are TRBV5-1 and TRBJ2-2; D is unclear. The CDR3 has 12 amino acids. The germline gives CDR1 SGHRS, CDR2 YFSETQ. V lost 0 bases and J 8 bases, leaving 5 bases between the germline ends. CDR3 residues: CASSLGEGELFF. The CDR3 region has the DNA TGCGCCAGCAGCTTGGGAGAGGGGGAGCTGTTTTTT.

V gene TRBV6-1 combines with J gene TRBJ1-2; D is undetermined. Trimming shortened V by 2 bases and J by 7 bases, and 11 bases separated the two germline ends. CDR3 length: 13 residues. From germline, CDR1 is MNHNS and CDR2 SASEGT. CDR3 loop: CASSELAGSGYTF. The CDR3 region has the DNA TGTGCCAGCAGTGAATTGGCAGGAAGTGGCTACACCTTC.

The chain links TRBV19 to TRBJ1-5, with TRBD1 matching 10 bases. The J segment lost 6 bases and the V segment lost 3 bases, leaving 8 bases of the junction unmatched. Germline CDR1 LNHDA, CDR2 SQIVND (reference sequence). This CDR3 spans 16 amino acids. DNA for the CDR3: TGTGCCAGTAGTATCCTGACAGGGGGCAGGAGTCAGCCCCAGCATTTT. It encodes CASSILTGGRSQPQHF.

This clone was seen a single time. The J gene is TRBJ1-5, the V gene TRBV30, with D unresolved. There are 12 residues in the CDR3. Germline CDR1 reads GTSNPN; CDR2 reads SVGIG (reference sequence). V was trimmed by 1 base and J by 6 bases, leaving 7 bases between them. CDR3 DNA sequence: TGTGCCTGGAGTGCGGGGAGTCAGCCCCAGCATTTT. Amino acid sequence: CAWSAGSQPQHF. The complete variable domain, with remaining parts taken from reference TRBV30 and TRBJ1-5, reads SQTIHQWPATLVQPVGSPLSLECTVEGTSNPNLYWYRQAAGRGLQLLFYSVGIGQISSEVPQNLSASRPQDRQFILSSKKLLLSDSGFYLCAWSAGSQPQHFGDGTRLSIL.

The rearrangement uses TRBV15 and TRBJ1-2, with D possibly being TRBD1 (6 bases). This CDR3 contains 14 residues. The V end was cut by 4 bases, the J end by 5 bases, with 14 bases between. Germline V lookup: CDR1 LNHNV, CDR2 YYDKDF (reference sequence). The DNA for the CDR3 is TGTGCCACCAGCACGAGGGGGGGCCAGTATGGCTACACCTTC. Its translation: CATSTRGGQYGYTF.

V is TRBV5-1 and J is TRBJ2-7; possibly TRBD2 for D (5 bases). Germline-derived CDR1 and CDR2 are SGHRS and YFSETQ. Trimming shortened V by 7 bases and J by 0 bases, and 17 bases separated the two germline ends. CDR3 length: 15 amino acids. This CDR3 reads CASAERRTASYEQYF. For the CDR3, the DNA is TGCGCCAGCGCCGAAAGGAGGACGGCCTCCTACGAGCAGTACTTC. The whole variable domain, filled in from reference TRBV5-1 and TRBJ2-7, reads KAGVTQTPRYLIKTRGQQVTLSCSPISGHRSVSWYQQTPGQGLQFLFEYFSETQRNKGNFPGRFSGRQFSNSRSEMNVSTLELGDSALYLCASAERRTASYEQYFGPGTRLTVT.

This chain uses TRBV30 with TRBJ2-7; D may be TRBD2 (6 bases). Germline V CDR1 and CDR2: GTSNPN, SVGIG (reference sequence). The CDR3 runs 13 residues. The V end was cut by 0 bases, the J end by 6 bases, with 12 bases between. Here the CDR3 reads CAWSVDGSGEQYF. The DNA of the CDR3 is TGTGCCTGGAGTGTAGACGGGAGCGGCGAGCAGTACTTC. Full variable domain (outside the CDR3, taken from reference TRBV30 and TRBJ2-7): SQTIHQWPATLVQPVGSPLSLECTVEGTSNPNLYWYRQAAGRGLQLLFYSVGIGQISSEVPQNLSASRPQDRQFILSSKKLLLSDSGFYLCAWSVDGSGEQYFGPGTRLTVT.

The V and J genes are TRBV28 and TRBJ2-7; 9 nucleotides match TRBD1. Germline loops: CDR1 MDHEN, CDR2 SYDVKM. V lost 7 bases to trimming and J lost 7 bases; unmatched junction nucleotides: 17. This CDR3 has 16 residues. CDR3 coding DNA: TGTGCCAGCAACATGCAACAGGACAGGGGTGTAGTGGAGCAGTACTTC. This sequence encodes CASNMQQDRGVVEQYF.

V is TRBV15 and J is TRBJ2-7; the D gene is possibly TRBD1 (6 bases). The CDR3 loop spans 12 amino acids. Between the trimmed V and J ends, which lost 5 bases and 6 bases, there was a span of 11 bases. Germline V lookup: CDR1 LNHNV, CDR2 YYDKDF (reference sequence). CDR3 loop: CATSQGSVEQYF. The CDR3 DNA reads as TGTGCCACCAGCCAGGGGTCAGTCGAGCAGTACTTC.

This chain links TRBV5-8 with TRBJ2-1, with 9 bases aligning to TRBD2. CDR3 length equals 16 residues. From germline, CDR1 is SGHTS and CDR2 YDEGEE. The J segment lost 4 bases and the V segment lost 0 bases, leaving 5 bases of the junction unmatched. DNA for the CDR3: TGTGCCAGCAGCTTGGTGTCTAGCGGGGCATACAATGAGCAGTTCTTC. Protein: CASSLVSSGAYNEQFF. The full variable domain, its missing parts supplied by reference TRBV5-8 and TRBJ2-1, is EAGVTQSPTHLIKTRGQQATLRCSPISGHTSVYWYQQALGLGLQFLLWYDEGEERNRGNFPPRFSGRQFPNYSSELNVNALELEDSALYLCASSLVSSGAYNEQFFGPGTRLTVL.

This chain connects TRBV7-2 to TRBJ2-7, with TRBD1 as a possible D gene (6 bases). Trimming removed 3 bases at V and 5 bases at J, with 20 bases between. Germline V gene data show CDR1 as SGHTA and CDR2 as FQGNSA. The CDR3 is 16 amino acids. The CDR3 nucleotides are TGTGCCAGCAGCTTCTTCCGTGGACAGCCCCAGAACGAGCAGTACTTC. Residues: CASSFFRGQPQNEQYF.

The chain recombines TRBV27 with TRBJ2-1; 10 positions agree with TRBD2. Trimming took 1 base from V and 7 from J; bases not matched to a gene: 4. Germline CDR1 is MNHEY and CDR2 is SMNVEV (reference sequence). The CDR3 runs 15 residues. The CDR3 spells CASSLLGSGGNEQFF. The CDR3 region has the DNA TGTGCCAGCAGTTTATTGGGTAGCGGGGGGAATGAGCAGTTCTTC.

The chain is built from TRBV29-1 and TRBJ2-1; TRBD2 agrees at 8 bases. J was trimmed by 4 bases and V by 2 bases; bases with no gene match: 4. Germline V gene lookup returns CDR1 SQVTM and CDR2 ANQGSEA. This CDR3 is 14 amino acids long. The CDR3 region has the DNA TGCAGCGTTGAACGTAGCGGGGTTTACAATGAGCAGTTCTTC. Protein: CSVERSGVYNEQFF.

This clone showed up just once. The chain has TRBV5-5 and TRBJ2-6; possibly TRBD1 for D (6 bases). CDR1 and CDR2 from the germline V gene are SGHKS and YYEKEE (reference sequence). The CDR3 sequence is 15 residues long. V lost 6 bases and J 1 base, leaving 11 bases between the germline ends. CDR3 region: CASTAGQSGANVLTF. For the CDR3, the DNA is TGTGCCAGCACCGCCGGACAGTCTGGGGCCAACGTCCTGACTTTC.

This clone was picked up a small number of times. V is TRBV2 and J is TRBJ2-3, with TRBD2 matching over 10 bases. The CDR3 loop spans 16 amino acids. CDR1 and CDR2 from the germline V gene are SNHLY and FYNNEI. The V gene end was trimmed by 5 bases and the J gene end by 7 bases; junction bases not matched to a gene: 12. CDR3 sequence reads: CASSLGLAEGRNTQYF. CDR3 sequence (DNA): TGTGCCAGCAGTCTCGGACTAGCGGAAGGGAGGAATACGCAGTATTTT.